These T cell receptor beta chains were read from a single sample in a study of blood T cell repertoires in COVID-19. The data were produced by immunoSEQ multiplex PCR, yet TCRdb's version contains in-frame clones alone and is incomplete. The sample yields tens of thousands of clones, 65% to 90% seen once. Input material: peripheral blood. These receptor sequences come from a man older than 75 with acute or convalescent COVID-19. Both conserved end residues are part of each CDR3. D genes are given only for firm matches. Expanded clones are given a class, and other clones once, few, many or no size at all.

size	D	V	J	CDR3	DNA
-	-	TRBV5-1	TRBJ1-2	CASSESGGLSNYGYTF	TGCGCCAGCAGCGAATCAGGCGGGCTGTCTAACTATGGCTACACCTTC
few	-	TRBV10-1	TRBJ2-2	CASSPVKGRTGELFF	TGCGCCAGCAGTCCTGTCAAGGGGAGGACCGGGGAGCTGTTTTTT
-	TRBD1	TRBV28	TRBJ1-1	CASSLPRQGGTEAFF	TGTGCCAGCAGTCTACCTCGACAGGGGGGCACTGAAGCTTTCTTT
few	-	TRBV7-3	TRBJ1-1	CASSLTGRNTEAFF	TGTGCCAGCAGCTTAACAGGGAGGAACACTGAAGCTTTCTTT
few	-	TRBV2	TRBJ1-3	CASSARQGSGNTIYF	TGTGCCAGCAGTGCGCGACAAGGAAGTGGAAACACCATATATTTT
-	TRBD1	TRBV6-6	TRBJ2-7	CASSRDRSYEQYF	TGTGCCAGCAGCAGGGACAGATCCTACGAGCAGTACTTC
-	TRBD2	TRBV27	TRBJ2-3	CASKAGEIDTQYF	TGTGCCAGCAAGGCGGGAGAGATAGATACGCAGTATTTT
-	-	TRBV29-1	TRBJ2-7	CSVVPGTLHEQYF	TGCAGCGTTGTACCCGGGACTCTCCACGAGCAGTACTTC
-	-	TRBV7-2	TRBJ1-3	CASSPDSPGNTIYF	TGTGCCAGCAGCCCCGACAGTCCTGGAAACACCATATATTTT
-	TRBD2	TRBV5-1	TRBJ2-7	CASSPLAESYEQYF	TGCGCCAGCAGCCCACTAGCGGAGAGCTACGAGCAGTACTTC
-	TRBD1	TRBV28	TRBJ1-5	CASRTGTGRNQPQHF	TGTGCCAGCAGAACCGGGACAGGACGCAATCAGCCCCAGCATTTT
-	-	TRBV2	TRBJ1-5	CASSEGSRGGNQPQHF	TGTGCCAGCAGTGAAGGCAGCCGGGGGGGCAATCAGCCCCAGCATTTT
-	-	TRBV28	TRBJ1-1	CASSLNHLPEAFF	TGTGCCAGCAGCCTAAACCACCTTCCTGAAGCTTTCTTT
-	TRBD1	TRBV2	TRBJ1-6	CASNSQGNSPLHF	TGTGCCAGCAATTCACAGGGGAATTCACCCCTCCACTTT
-	-	TRBV5-1	TRBJ2-5	CASRRQGGTVETQYF	TGCGCCAGCCGCCGACAGGGCGGGACTGTAGAGACCCAGTACTTC
-	-	TRBV18	TRBJ2-7	CASSPAGTVAYEQYF	TGTGCCAGCTCACCGGCGGGGACGGTCGCCTACGAGCAGTACTTC
once	TRBD2	TRBV9	TRBJ2-1	CASSVGTSGSTGYNEQFF	TGTGCCAGCAGCGTAGGAACTAGCGGGAGTACCGGCTACAATGAGCAGTTCTTC
-	TRBD2	TRBV7-2	TRBJ2-7	CASSGSREGRYEQYF	TGTGCCAGCAGCGGGAGTAGGGAGGGCCGCTACGAGCAGTACTTC
-	-	TRBV5-8	TRBJ1-1	CASGKGGTSTEAFF	TGTGCCAGCGGAAAAGGGGGAACGAGCACTGAAGCTTTCTTT
few	TRBD1	TRBV5-1	TRBJ2-2	CASRKGQDYTGELFF	TGCGCCAGCAGAAAGGGACAGGACTACACCGGGGAGCTGTTTTTT
-	-	TRBV18	TRBJ1-2	CASSPAGDGGYTF	TGTGCCAGCTCACCAGCAGGGGACGGCGGCTACACCTTC
-	-	TRBV18	TRBJ1-5	CASSPDQGQPQHF	TGTGCCAGCTCACCAGATCAGGGTCAGCCCCAGCATTTT
-	-	TRBV18	TRBJ1-4	CASSPLRQTLTGQGEKLFF	TGTGCCAGCTCACCACTCAGGCAAACCCTGACAGGCCAAGGTGAAAAACTGTTTTTT
-	TRBD1	TRBV5-6	TRBJ2-7	CASSNPGTGASRYEQYF	TGTGCCAGCAGCAACCCCGGGACAGGGGCTTCCCGTTACGAGCAGTACTTC
-	-	TRBV6-6	TRBJ2-6	CASSREGAGANVLTF	TGTGCCAGCAGTCGCGAAGGGGCTGGGGCCAACGTCCTGACTTTC
-	-	TRBV3-1/TRBV3-2	TRBJ1-1	CASSHEAIRRNTEAFF	TGTGCCAGCAGCCATGAGGCCATAAGGAGGAACACTGAAGCTTTCTTT
-	TRBD2	TRBV6-4	TRBJ2-2	CASSQSGNSGELFF	TGTGCCAGCAGTCAGAGCGGGAATAGCGGGGAGCTGTTTTTT
once	-	TRBV6-5	TRBJ2-5	CASSGQLQETQYF	TGTGCCAGCAGCGGACAGTTACAAGAGACCCAGTACTTC
-	-	TRBV18	TRBJ2-7	CASSPQPGKEQYF	TGTGCCAGCTCACCTCAACCAGGGAAGGAGCAGTACTTC
-	-	TRBV7-9	TRBJ1-5	CASSLVGVSEPQHF	TGTGCCAGCAGCTTAGTCGGGGTGAGTGAGCCCCAGCATTTT
-	-	TRBV18	TRBJ1-1	CASSPQGLGSTEAFF	TGTGCCAGCTCACCACAGGGGTTGGGAAGCACTGAAGCTTTCTTT
once	TRBD1	TRBV27	TRBJ2-1	CASRPTGSKSYNEQFF	TGTGCCAGCAGGCCGACAGGGAGTAAGTCCTACAATGAGCAGTTCTTC
few	TRBD1	TRBV2	TRBJ1-1	CASRPNRGETEAFF	TGTGCCAGCAGGCCTAACAGGGGCGAAACTGAAGCTTTCTTT
-	TRBD1	TRBV29-1	TRBJ2-7	CSVEARDREYF	TGCAGCGTTGAAGCAAGGGACAGGGAATACTTC
-	-	TRBV7-2	TRBJ2-7	CASSAQQGSRSYEQYF	TGTGCCAGCAGCGCCCAACAGGGAAGTCGCTCCTACGAGCAGTACTTC